This T cell receptor (beta chain) was observed in a study of blood T cells in healthy people across ages. Study in general: There was about one barcoded beta molecule captured by template switching per two T cells.

Germline CDR1 MDHEN, CDR2 SYDVKM. V lost 6 bases and J lost 6, with 20 bases in between. The CDR3 loop spans 15 amino acids. Alongside a J-beta primer mix, a sample-barcoded 5' primer served in a second PCR lasting about 7 to 12 cycles. TCRdb itself ran the 5' RACE reads through MiXCR, one entry per CDR3 protein. In the table there are over 700,000 distinct CDR3 sequences, 53% of which are singletons. This receptor was obtained from a man of 80 years or more in good health. J is TRBJ1-1 and V is TRBV28; the D is unclear. Input material: blood. The CDR3 DNA is TGTGCCAGCAGCCCCCCGACGAAAGGCGCCCCTGAAGCTTTCTTT. Residues: CASSPPTKGAPEAFF.